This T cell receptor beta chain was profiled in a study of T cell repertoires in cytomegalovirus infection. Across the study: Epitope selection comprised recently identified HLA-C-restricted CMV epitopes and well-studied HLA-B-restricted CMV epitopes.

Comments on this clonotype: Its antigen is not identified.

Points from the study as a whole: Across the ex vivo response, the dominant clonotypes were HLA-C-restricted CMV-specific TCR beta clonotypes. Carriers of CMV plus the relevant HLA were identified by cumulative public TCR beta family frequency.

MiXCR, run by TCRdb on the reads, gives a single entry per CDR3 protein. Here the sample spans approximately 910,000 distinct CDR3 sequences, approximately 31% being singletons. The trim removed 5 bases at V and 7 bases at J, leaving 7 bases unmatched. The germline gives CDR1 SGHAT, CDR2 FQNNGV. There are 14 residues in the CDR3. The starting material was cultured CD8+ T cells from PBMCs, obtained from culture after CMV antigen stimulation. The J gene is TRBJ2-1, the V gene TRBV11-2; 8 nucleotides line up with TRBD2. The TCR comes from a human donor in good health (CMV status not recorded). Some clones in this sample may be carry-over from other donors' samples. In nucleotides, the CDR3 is TGTGCCAGCAGCGGCCGGGGGGGCCCGAATGAGCAGTTCTTC. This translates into CASSGRGGPNEQFF.